This T cell receptor beta chain emerged from a study of somatic mutations in cytotoxic T cells in rheumatoid arthritis. The CDR3 sequence is 13 residues long. Trimming shortened V by 6 bases and J by 5 bases, and 13 bases separated the two germline ends. The germline V gene has CDR1 WSHSY and CDR2 SAAADI. The data were produced by immunoSEQ multiplex PCR, yet TCRdb's version contains in-frame clones alone and is incomplete. This sample has around 29,000 clones, with 75% to 85% found just once. In regard to this clone: Its antigen remains unidentified.

Overall study findings and caveats: In rheumatoid arthritis patients, unlike healthy controls, CD8+ clonality rose with age. Which antigens the expanded CD8+ clones targeted was unknown. With 60 to 65 patients examined, several had a largest CD8+ clone exceeding 20% of CD8+ cells.

Sequencing was done on a sample of CD8+ T cells sorted from blood. The chain is built from TRBV10-2 and TRBJ2-5; possibly TRBD1 or TRBD2 for D (5 bases each). The TCR comes from an adult with rheumatoid arthritis. The CDR3 DNA reads as TGCGCCAGCAGGGACCCGGGGACGGAGACCCAGTACTTC. This sequence encodes CASRDPGTETQYF.